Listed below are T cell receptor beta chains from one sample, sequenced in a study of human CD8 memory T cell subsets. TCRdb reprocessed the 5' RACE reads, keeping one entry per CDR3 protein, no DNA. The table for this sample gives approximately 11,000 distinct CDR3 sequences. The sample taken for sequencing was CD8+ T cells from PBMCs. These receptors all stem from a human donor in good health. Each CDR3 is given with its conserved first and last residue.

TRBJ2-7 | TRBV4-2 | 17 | CASSQGYEGLADYEQYF
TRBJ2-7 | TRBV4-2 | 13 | CASKGLGVYEQYF
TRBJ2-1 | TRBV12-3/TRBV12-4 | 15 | CASTWGLGPGNEQFF
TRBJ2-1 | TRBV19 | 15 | CASSMAQSSYNEQFF
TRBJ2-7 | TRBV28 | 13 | CASSSIVSYEQYF
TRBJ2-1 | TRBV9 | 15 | CASSVKAGVYNEQFF
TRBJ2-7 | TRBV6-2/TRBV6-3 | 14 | CASSYYPGVGEQYF
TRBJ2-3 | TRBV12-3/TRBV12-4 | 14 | CASSFGTSPDTQYF
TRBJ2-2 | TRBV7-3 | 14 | CASSSAGQTGELFF
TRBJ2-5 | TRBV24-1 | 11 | CATSDVGTQYF